The clone carrying this TCR beta chain was seen just once. Its antigen is not identified. This sample is part of a study of OX40 agonist ivuxolimab in advanced cancers. As for the study in general: Patient treatment consisted of intravenous ivuxolimab administration every 2 weeks at 0.01 to 10 mg/kg. Whole-study findings and limits: Researchers did not establish what antigens the expanded peripheral T cells target.

The CDR3 has 14 amino acids. The germline V gene encodes CDR1 SGHDT and CDR2 YYEEEE. V was trimmed by 4 bases and J by 3 bases, leaving 12 bases between them. The data were produced by immunoSEQ multiplex PCR, yet TCRdb's version contains in-frame clones alone and is incomplete. The data hold about 19,000 clones, with roughly three quarters observed a single time. The sequences come from CD4+ or CD8+ T cells sorted from blood, collected in a trial of the OX40 agonist ivuxolimab. This TCR was recovered from an adult with an advanced solid tumor such as melanoma, head and neck, liver or kidney cancer. The chain employs TRBV5-6 and TRBJ2-3; D perhaps matches TRBD2 (6 bases). The CDR3 DNA reads as TGTGCCAGCAGCCCTTCCCTAGCGACAGATACGCAGTATTTT. It is translated as CASSPSLATDTQYF.